The 13 T cell receptor beta chains below were found in one sample sequenced in a study of blood T cell repertoires in COVID-19. Sequenced by immunoSEQ multiplex PCR; TCRdb stores in-frame clones only, minus some. The table lists hundreds of thousands of clones, roughly nine tenths of them singletons. The sample was PBMCs or T cells enriched from blood (not recorded which). The receptors were sampled from a man aged 30-40 years who had recovered from COVID-19.

This chain connects TRBV30 to TRBJ1-5; 7 positions match TRBD1. The V and J ends lost 1 base and 7 bases, in that order; junction bases with no gene match: 4. Germline V gives CDR1 GTSNPN, CDR2 SVGIG (reference sequence). The CDR3 sequence is 13 residues long. The DNA for the CDR3 is TGTGCCTGGAGTGAGGGGGCAAGGCAGCCCCAGCATTTT. Its translation: CAWSEGARQPQHF.

The J gene is TRBJ1-3, the V gene TRBV7-9, with D hard to call. CDR1 is SEHNR, CDR2 FQNEAQ, per germline (reference sequence). This CDR3 comprises 19 residues. V was shortened by 5 bases and J by 0 bases, with 23 bases between the two germline ends. DNA of the CDR3: TGTGCCAGCAGCCCCCGGGGAGCGGCCCGGCTGAGCTCTGGAAACACCATATATTTT. It yields the protein CASSPRGAARLSSGNTIYF.

The V call is TRBV5-4, the J call TRBJ2-6, with 12 bases matching TRBD1. The V and J ends lost 4 bases and 3 bases, in that order; junction bases with no gene match: 5. The V gene's germline CDR1 is SGHNT and CDR2 YYREEE (reference sequence). The CDR3 has 17 amino acids. As DNA, the CDR3 is TGTGCCAGCAGCCCGGGACAGGGGGCACGTGGGGCCAACGTCCTGACTTTC. The encoded protein is CASSPGQGARGANVLTF.

The J gene is TRBJ2-5, the V gene TRBV14; 7 bases align to TRBD2. Trimming at V came to 3 bases and at J to 7 bases, leaving 8 bases not matched to a gene. This CDR3 region has 14 residues. Germline V gives CDR1 SGHDN, CDR2 FVKESK. As DNA, the CDR3 is TGTGCCAGCAGCCACGGACTGACGGGGGGGACCCAGTACTTC. Its translation: CASSHGLTGGTQYF.

The chain combines TRBV29-1 with TRBJ1-1, with a tentative D call TRBD1 (5 bases). This CDR3 comprises 13 residues. Trimming removed 5 bases at V and 5 bases at J, with 15 bases between. Germline loops: CDR1 SQVTM, CDR2 ANQGSEA. The CDR3 sequence: CSVQVGLWTEAFF. CDR3 DNA sequence: TGCAGCGTTCAGGTGGGGCTTTGGACTGAAGCTTTCTTT. The complete variable domain, with remaining parts taken from reference TRBV29-1 and TRBJ1-1, reads SAVISQKPSRDICQRGTSLTIQCQVDSQVTMMFWYRQQPGQSLTLIATANQGSEATYESGFVIDKFPISRPNLTFSTLTVSNMSPEDSSIYLCSVQVGLWTEAFFGQGTRLTVV.

The V gene is TRBV7-6, the J gene TRBJ1-1; TRBD1 is a possible D gene (5 bases). The CDR3 extends over 15 amino acids. The germline gives CDR1 SGHVS, CDR2 FNYEAQ. Trimming pared 3 bases from V and 0 bases from J, leaving 11 bases between. The CDR3 DNA is TGTGCCAGCAGCTTGTCGGGGGGAGTGAACACTGAAGCTTTCTTT. Encoded protein: CASSLSGGVNTEAFF. Variable domain in full (rest from reference TRBV7-6 and TRBJ1-1): GAGVSQSPRYKVTKRGQDVALRCDPISGHVSLYWYRQALGQGPEFLTYFNYEAQQDKSGLPNDRFSAERPEGSISTLTIQRTEQRDSAMYRCASSLSGGVNTEAFFGQGTRLTVV.

The chain combines TRBV3-1 (or the pseudogene TRBV3-2) with TRBJ2-7, with TRBD2 matching over 8 bases. The CDR3 runs 14 residues. V lost 4 bases and J lost 5; bases outside the gene matches: 7. CDR1 is LGHDT and CDR2 is YNNKEL in the germline V gene (reference sequence). The CDR3 region has the DNA TGTGCCAGCAGCCCCGGGACTAGTCCCCACGAGCAGTACTTC. Translating it yields CASSPGTSPHEQYF.

CDR3 amino acids: CASSSFFTSSGRAYEQYF. CDR3 nucleotide sequence: TGTGCCAGCAGTTCCTTCTTCACTTCTAGCGGGAGAGCGTACGAGCAGTACTTC. This chain uses TRBV28 with TRBJ2-7; 10 nucleotides align to TRBD2. V lost 4 bases and J lost 4; bases outside the gene matches: 16. CDR1 and CDR2 (germline): MDHEN, SYDVKM. The CDR3 extends over 18 amino acids.

The V and J genes are TRBV4-1 and TRBJ1-3; D unresolved. In germline, CDR1 is MGHRA, CDR2 YSYEKL. This CDR3 has 16 amino acids. V was cut by 4 bases and J by 1 base, with 14 bases left in between. For the CDR3, the DNA is TGCGCCAGCAGCCGCGGGTCGGGTGGTTCTGGAAACACCATATATTTT. It translates to CASSRGSGGSGNTIYF.

This chain uses TRBV4-2 with TRBJ2-3; D unclear. The CDR3 runs 18 residues. V was clipped by 0 bases and J by 0 bases, with 16 bases between them. Germline CDR1 and CDR2: LGHNA and YNFKEQ. The CDR3 nucleotides read TGTGCCAGCAGCCAAGAACTCGAAGGTGTCGGGAGCACAGATACGCAGTATTTT. Protein product: CASSQELEGVGSTDTQYF.

This clone is a singleton in its sample. The CDR3 reads CASSPPSAGNPGELFF. CDR3 nucleotides: TGTGCCAGCTCACCACCGTCCGCAGGGAATCCCGGGGAGCTGTTTTTT. The chain combines TRBV18 with TRBJ2-2; D is possibly TRBD1 (5 bases). Trimming removed 0 bases from V and 6 bases from J, with 14 bases in between. Germline V lookup: CDR1 KGHSH, CDR2 LQKENI. The length of the CDR3 is 16 residues. Drawing the rest from reference TRBV18 and TRBJ2-2, the complete variable domain is NAGVMQNPRHLVRRRGQEARLRCSPMKGHSHVYWYRQLPEEGLKFMVYLQKENIIDESGMPKERFSAEFPKEGPSILRIQQVVRGDSAAYFCASSPPSAGNPGELFFGEGSRLTVL.

CDR3 sequence reads: CASSQSTRLAGSEQYF. In DNA form, the CDR3 reads TGTGCCAGCAGCCAATCTACGCGACTAGCGGGAAGCGAGCAGTACTTC. This chain uses TRBV16 with TRBJ2-7, with 11 bases that match TRBD2. This CDR3 contains 16 residues. V was clipped by 0 bases and J by 6 bases; unmatched bases: 7. CDR1 KGHSY and CDR2 FQNENV come from the germline V gene.

The chain recombines TRBV24-1 with TRBJ2-1, with TRBD2 matching over 9 bases. CDR3 size: 17 residues. Germline CDR1 is KGHDR and CDR2 is SFDVKD. V was clipped by 10 bases and J by 10 bases; unmatched bases: 22. The CDR3 protein is CATHGISFAGGSEEQFF. The CDR3 DNA sequence: TGTGCCACGCATGGGATCTCTTTTGCGGGGGGGTCGGAGGAGCAGTTCTTC.